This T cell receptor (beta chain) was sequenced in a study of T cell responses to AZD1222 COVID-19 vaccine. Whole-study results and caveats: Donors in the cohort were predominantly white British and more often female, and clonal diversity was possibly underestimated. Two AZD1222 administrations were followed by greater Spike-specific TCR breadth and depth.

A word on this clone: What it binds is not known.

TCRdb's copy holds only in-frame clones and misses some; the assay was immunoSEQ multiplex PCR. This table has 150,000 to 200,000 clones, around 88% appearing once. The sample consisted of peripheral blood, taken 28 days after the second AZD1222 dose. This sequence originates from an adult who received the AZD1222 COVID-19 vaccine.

CDR3 sequence: CASATIRQGGGSGNTIYF. In nucleotides, the CDR3 is TGTGCCAGCGCCACCATACGACAGGGCGGGGGCTCTGGAAACACCATATATTTT. The chain recombines TRBV21-1 with TRBJ1-3. TRBV21-1 is described as a pseudogene. This CDR3 has 18 residues.